The 27 T cell receptor beta chains listed next were all sequenced from one sample in a study of beta chain bispecific antibodies for T cell cancers. These receptors have no known antigen. MiXCR, applied by TCRdb to the 5' RACE reads, yields one record per CDR3 protein. The sample lists about 20,000 distinct CDR3 sequences, more than 2% occurring once. Study outcomes and limitations: The leukemia cells, rather than normal T cells, gave most of the targeted TRBV signal. The TRBV12-3 share of total TRBV signal fell 97% to 99% after anti-TRBV12 rather than anti-CD19 exposure.

Expansion lasted roughly three days, with either anti-CD3 antibody OKT3 or CD3/CD28 beads. This sample comprised healthy donor T cells cultured with leukemia cells, obtained from a culture containing a bispecific antibody targeting TCR Vbeta12. The receptors originated from a human donor in good health. Some clones in this sample may be carry-over from other donors' samples.

This clonotype was detected ten times or more. This chain joins TRBV27 and TRBJ1-1; TRBD1 is a possible D gene (5 bases). V lost 5 bases and J lost 4, with 14 bases in between. Germline assignment: CDR1 MNHEY and CDR2 SMNVEV (reference sequence). This CDR3 region has 14 residues. CDR3 in amino acids: CASSLRTGGTEAFF. CDR3 coding DNA: TGTGCCAGCAGTCTGAGGACGGGGGGCACTGAAGCTTTCTTT.

This clonotype came up many times. The chain combines TRBV20-1 with TRBJ2-7; 12 bases agree with TRBD2. V lost 6 bases, J lost 6 bases, and 6 bases stayed unmatched. CDR3 length: 13 amino acids. Per the germline V gene, CDR1 is DFQATT and CDR2 is SNEGSKA (reference sequence). Here the CDR3 reads CSAETSGGPEQYF. The DNA for the CDR3 is TGCAGTGCGGAGACTAGCGGGGGCCCCGAGCAGTACTTC.

This clonotype was seen repeatedly, ten times or more. This chain uses TRBV3-1 with TRBJ2-7, with no clear D. The CDR3 extends over 14 amino acids. Germline V lookup: CDR1 LGHDT, CDR2 YNNKEL (reference sequence). V lost 1 base and J lost 2, with 9 bases in between. CDR3 region: CASSQVQRTYEQYF. For the CDR3, the DNA is TGTGCCAGCAGCCAAGTTCAGAGAACCTACGAGCAGTACTTC.

This chain connects TRBV27 to TRBJ1-2; tentative D call: TRBD1 (6 bases). Germline values: CDR1 MNHEY, CDR2 SMNVEV (reference sequence). V lost 3 bases to trimming and J lost 5 bases, with 19 bases between them. This CDR3 contains 16 residues. CDR3 sequence reads: CASSFGQKGDPYGYTF. In DNA form, the CDR3 reads TGTGCCAGCAGTTTCGGACAGAAAGGGGATCCATATGGCTACACCTTC.

This clonotype was counted at least ten times. The rearrangement joins TRBV2 to TRBJ2-1; 10 bases fit TRBD1. The CDR3 length is 16 residues. Germline CDR1 reads SNHLY; CDR2 reads FYNNEI. The V and J ends lost 1 base and 7 bases, in that order; junction bases with no gene match: 7. The CDR3 DNA sequence: TGTGCCAGCAGTGAAGAAAGACAGGGGGCTATAAATGAGCAGTTCTTC. Translation gives CASSEERQGAINEQFF.

This clonotype was observed many times. The chain carries TRBV6-1 and TRBJ1-5, with D perhaps matching TRBD1 (6 bases). CDR3 length: 15 residues. Germline loops: CDR1 MNHNS, CDR2 SASEGT. The V gene lost 2 bases and the J gene lost 1 base, with 9 bases spanning the gap. DNA for the CDR3: TGTGCCAGCAGTGAATACGGGGGCAGCAATCAGCCCCAGCATTTT. This gives the protein CASSEYGGSNQPQHF.

This clonotype was picked up many times. This sequence joins TRBV11-2 and TRBJ1-1; weak D call: TRBD1 (6 bases). The germline V gene encodes CDR1 SGHAT and CDR2 FQNNGV. There are 15 residues in the CDR3. With 5 bases removed from V and 2 bases from J, the gap between germline ends came to 15 bases. CDR3: CASSPSDRLNTEAFF. DNA for the CDR3: TGTGCCAGCAGCCCTTCTGACAGGCTAAACACTGAAGCTTTCTTT.

In its sample, this clonotype was seen many times. J is TRBJ2-5 and V is TRBV20-1; 7 bases agree with TRBD2. Germline CDR1 DFQATT, CDR2 SNEGSKA (reference sequence). The CDR3 runs 12 residues. The V segment lost 6 bases and the J segment 7 bases; nucleotides outside the gene matches: 8. The CDR3 sequence is CSAYGAGVTQYF. The DNA of the CDR3 is TGCAGTGCATACGGGGCGGGGGTGACCCAGTACTTC.

This clonotype was picked up many times. The chain employs TRBV5-1 and TRBJ2-7; 10 nucleotides match TRBD1. The length of the CDR3 is 15 residues. Germline loops: CDR1 SGHRS, CDR2 YFSETQ. J lost 2 bases, V lost 0 bases, and 2 bases had no gene match. In nucleotides, the CDR3 is TGCGCCAGCAGCTTGGGGGGGACAGGGGCCTACGAGCAGTACTTC. The encoded protein is CASSLGGTGAYEQYF.

This clonotype was picked up many times. The chain combines TRBV20-1 with TRBJ2-7; perhaps D is TRBD1 or TRBD2 (5 bases each). The V end lost 0 bases, the J end lost 2 bases, and 17 bases lay between the germline ends. Germline CDR1 DFQATT, CDR2 SNEGSKA (reference sequence). There are 16 residues in the CDR3. In DNA form, the CDR3 reads TGCAGTGCTAGAGATAGGGTGGGACCGATGCCCTACGAGCAGTACTTC. Translating it yields CSARDRVGPMPYEQYF.

This clonotype was counted many times. One junction end does not reproduce the germline sequence, and a read error may be involved. The genes are TRBV6-1 and TRBJ2-5; unclear D gene. CDR1 and CDR2 (germline): MNHNS, SASEGT. This CDR3 is 12 amino acids long. CDR3 amino acids: CASNRVGETQYF. CDR3 sequence (DNA): TGTGCGAGCAATAGGGTAGGGGAGACCCAGTACTTC.

This clonotype was picked up many times. The chain joins TRBV2 to TRBJ1-1, with D possibly TRBD1 on 6 matching bases. The CDR3 runs 13 residues. Germline CDR1 SNHLY, CDR2 FYNNEI. The V end was cut by 7 bases, the J end by 2 bases, with 11 bases between. The CDR3: CASIRGLNTEAFF. CDR3 nucleotides: TGTGCCAGCATCAGGGGACTAAACACTGAAGCTTTCTTT.

The V and J genes are TRBV5-1 and TRBJ2-7; 7 bases fit TRBD1. Germline CDR1 is SGHRS and CDR2 is YFSETQ. V dropped 2 bases and J dropped 3; count of bases not matched to a gene: 2. The CDR3 extends over 13 amino acids. CDR3 loop: CASSLGQDYEQYF. CDR3 nucleotides: TGCGCCAGCAGCTTAGGACAGGACTACGAGCAGTACTTC.

This clonotype was counted between two and nine times. The rearrangement joins TRBV9 to TRBJ1-2; TRBD1 matches at 7 bases. Germline V lookup: CDR1 SGDLS, CDR2 YYNGEE. Unmatched junction bases numbered 5, after V lost 6 bases and J lost 3 bases. The CDR3 is 13 amino acids. The CDR3 is CASTKTGDYGYTF. Here the CDR3 DNA reads TGTGCCAGCACCAAAACAGGGGACTATGGCTACACCTTC.

This clonotype was detected ten times or more. J is TRBJ2-7 and V is TRBV6-5; D is unresolved. The CDR3 is 15 amino acids. Trimming took 0 bases from V and 5 from J, leaving 14 bases between them. The V gene's germline CDR1 is MNHEY and CDR2 SVGAGI. This CDR3 is CASSYSSRGWDEQYF. CDR3 coding DNA: TGTGCCAGCAGTTACTCATCCAGAGGCTGGGACGAGCAGTACTTC.

A remark on this clonotype: A much larger clone differs from this one at a single base, so this may be a read error. The chain has TRBV7-9 and TRBJ2-2; tentatively, D is TRBD2 (5 bases). In germline, CDR1 is SEHNR, CDR2 FQNEAQ (reference sequence). The CDR3 has 13 residues. CDR3 coding DNA: TGTGCCAGCAGCTTAGGTGACACCGGGGAGCCGTTTTTT. This sequence encodes CASSLGDTGEPFF.

This clonotype ranks as medium-sized. This chain joins TRBV7-9 and TRBJ2-3; 7 bases fit TRBD2. J lost 1 base, V lost 3 bases, and 7 bases had no gene match. CDR3 length: 16 residues. Per germline, CDR1 SEHNR and CDR2 FQNEAQ (reference sequence). CDR3 sequence reads: CASSFLEAGGTDTQYF. CDR3 nucleotide sequence: TGTGCCAGCAGCTTTTTGGAGGCGGGGGGCACAGATACGCAGTATTTT.

This clonotype showed up many times. This chain joins TRBV27 and TRBJ1-5, with a weak D call TRBD1 (6 bases). V lost 5 bases to trimming and J lost 5 bases, with 13 bases between them. The CDR3 is 14 residues long. Germline V gene sequence: CDR1 MNHEY, CDR2 SMNVEV (reference sequence). The chain's CDR3 is CASSEQGTHQPQHF. In DNA form, the CDR3 reads TGTGCCAGCAGTGAACAGGGAACCCATCAGCCCCAGCATTTT.

This clonotype was observed at least ten times. V gene TRBV7-9 combines with J gene TRBJ2-1; 14 nucleotides align to TRBD2. The germline CDR1 and CDR2 sequences are SEHNR and FQNEAQ (reference sequence). V lost 5 bases, J lost 0 bases, and 9 bases stayed unmatched. The CDR3 is made up of 19 amino acids. Here the CDR3 DNA reads TGTGCCAGCAGCCCCAGGGTTGGGACTAGCGGGGGCTCCTACAATGAGCAGTTCTTC. Translation: CASSPRVGTSGGSYNEQFF.

This clonotype was observed at least ten times. The chain combines TRBV6-5 with TRBJ1-4, with 8 nucleotides matching TRBD1. This CDR3 contains 18 residues. V lost 5 bases and J lost 8; bases outside the gene matches: 19. Germline V gene sequence: CDR1 MNHEY, CDR2 SVGAGI. The CDR3 sequence: CASSPRPGQESSSEKLFF. The DNA for the CDR3 is TGTGCCAGCAGTCCCCGCCCGGGACAGGAATCCTCCAGCGAAAAACTGTTTTTT.

This clonotype occurred many times. This rearrangement joins TRBV28 to TRBJ2-3; a possible D gene is TRBD2 (5 bases). Germline V gene lookup returns CDR1 MDHEN and CDR2 SYDVKM. The V end lost 8 bases, the J end lost 4 bases, and 10 bases lay between the germline ends. CDR3 length equals 12 residues. The CDR3 reads CASRRRADTQYF. In DNA form, the CDR3 reads TGTGCCAGCCGTCGGCGGGCAGATACGCAGTATTTT.

This clonotype has at least ten counts. V is TRBV28 and J is TRBJ2-3; tentatively, D is TRBD2 (6 bases). V was pared by 5 bases and J by 5 bases, with 14 bases between. CDR1 and CDR2 (germline): MDHEN, SYDVKM. The CDR3 has 14 amino acids. This CDR3 is CASSQLAFGDTQYF. CDR3 DNA sequence: TGTGCCAGCAGTCAACTAGCTTTCGGAGATACGCAGTATTTT.

This clonotype was found many times. The chain employs TRBV7-3 and TRBJ2-6; D uncertain. Germline CDR1 SGHTA, CDR2 FQGTGA. Trimming removed 5 bases at V and 4 bases at J, with 12 bases between. This CDR3 is built from 15 residues. CDR3 coding DNA: TGTGCCAGCAGCCCCCCCCCCACCGGGGCCAACGTCCTGACTTTC. Translated: CASSPPPTGANVLTF.

At least ten counts were recorded for this clonotype. Here the CDR3 omits its conserved ending phenylalanine or tryptophan, so a read error is the likely source. This chain connects TRBV30 to TRBJ1-1; tentatively, D is TRBD1 (6 bases). This CDR3 contains 13 residues. Germline V lookup: CDR1 GTSNPN, CDR2 SVGIG (reference sequence). V was shortened by 0 bases and J by 1 base, with 6 bases between the two germline ends. The CDR3 sequence is CAWSVGGNTEAFL. In nucleotides, the CDR3 is TGTGCCTGGAGTGTAGGGGGGAACACTGAAGCTTTCCTT.

This clonotype showed up many times. This chain links TRBV20-1 with TRBJ2-3, with TRBD2 matching over 12 bases. The CDR3 has 17 amino acids. Germline V lookup: CDR1 DFQATT, CDR2 SNEGSKA (reference sequence). V lost 2 bases, J lost 2 bases, and 8 bases stayed unmatched. The CDR3 DNA follows: TGCAGTGCTAGAAAGGCTAGCGGGGGGGGTCTCACAGATACGCAGTATTTT. Protein sequence: CSARKASGGGLTDTQYF.

In its sample, this clonotype was seen many times. The chain carries TRBV19 and TRBJ1-4, with 8 bases fitting TRBD1. The V and J ends lost 8 bases and 8 bases, in that order; junction bases with no gene match: 13. Germline CDR1 is LNHDA and CDR2 is SQIVND (reference sequence). The CDR3 has 15 residues. In nucleotides, the CDR3 is TGTGCCAGTGCTACTGGACAGGGACTAATCGAAAAACTGTTTTTT. This gives the protein CASATGQGLIEKLFF.

In this sample, this clonotype turned up many times. The chain couples TRBV6-5 to TRBJ2-1, with 10 bases fitting TRBD2. CDR3 size: 16 residues. Germline loops: CDR1 MNHEY, CDR2 SVGAGI. V lost 8 bases to trimming and J lost 4 bases; unmatched junction nucleotides: 11. CDR3 loop: CASGDIAGGLYNEQFF. The CDR3 bases are TGTGCCAGCGGCGATATAGCGGGGGGATTATACAATGAGCAGTTCTTC.